This T cell receptor (beta chain) was observed in a study of cytomegalovirus exposure and HLA in healthy donors. The CDR3 runs 14 residues. Germline V CDR1 and CDR2: LNHDA, SQIVND (reference sequence). The trim removed 2 bases at V and 4 bases at J, leaving 2 bases unmatched. PCR amplification relied on 60 Vbeta primers (plus 13 Jbeta primers). This table comes from immunoSEQ multiplex PCR, and its TCRdb copy is limited to in-frame clones, with some not included. The data contain 200,000 to 250,000 clones, over 80% of them singletons. Sequenced input: PBMCs. The chain recombines TRBV19 with TRBJ1-2; 9 nucleotides match TRBD1. The receptor was derived from a woman aged 40-49 years in good health and CMV-seropositive. The CDR3 coding sequence is TGTGCCAGTAGTATAACAGGGGGCACCTATGGCTACACCTTC. Protein sequence: CASSITGGTYGYTF.